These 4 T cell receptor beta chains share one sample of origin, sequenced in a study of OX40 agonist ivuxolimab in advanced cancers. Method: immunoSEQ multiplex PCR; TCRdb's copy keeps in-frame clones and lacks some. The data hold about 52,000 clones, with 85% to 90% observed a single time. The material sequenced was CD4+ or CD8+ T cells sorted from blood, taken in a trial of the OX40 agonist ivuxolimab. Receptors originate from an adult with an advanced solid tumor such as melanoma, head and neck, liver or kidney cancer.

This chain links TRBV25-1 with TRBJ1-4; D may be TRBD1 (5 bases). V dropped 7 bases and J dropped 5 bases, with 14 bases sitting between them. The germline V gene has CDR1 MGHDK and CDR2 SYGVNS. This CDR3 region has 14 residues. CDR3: CASTLQGGNEKLFF. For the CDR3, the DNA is TGTGCCAGCACACTCCAGGGAGGGAATGAAAAACTGTTTTTT.

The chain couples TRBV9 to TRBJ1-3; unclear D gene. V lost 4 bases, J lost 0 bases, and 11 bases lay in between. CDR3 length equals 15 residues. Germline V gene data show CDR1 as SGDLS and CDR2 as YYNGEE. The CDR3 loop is CASSPDSSSGNTIYF. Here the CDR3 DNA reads TGTGCCAGCAGCCCGGACTCGAGCTCTGGAAACACCATATATTTT.

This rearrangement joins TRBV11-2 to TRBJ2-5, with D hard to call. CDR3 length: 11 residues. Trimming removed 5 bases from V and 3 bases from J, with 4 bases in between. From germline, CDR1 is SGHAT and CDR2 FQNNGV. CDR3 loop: CASSAKETQYF. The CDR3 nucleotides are TGTGCCAGCAGCGCTAAAGAGACCCAGTACTTC.

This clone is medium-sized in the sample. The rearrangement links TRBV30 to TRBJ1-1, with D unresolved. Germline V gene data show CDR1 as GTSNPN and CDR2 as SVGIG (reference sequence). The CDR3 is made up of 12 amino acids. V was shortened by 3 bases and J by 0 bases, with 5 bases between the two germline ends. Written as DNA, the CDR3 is TGTGCCTGGAGAGAGATGAACACTGAAGCTTTCTTT. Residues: CAWREMNTEAFF. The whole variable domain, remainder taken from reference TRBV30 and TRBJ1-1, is SQTIHQWPATLVQPVGSPLSLECTVEGTSNPNLYWYRQAAGRGLQLLFYSVGIGQISSEVPQNLSASRPQDRQFILSSKKLLLSDSGFYLCAWREMNTEAFFGQGTRLTVV.